Listed here are 8 T cell receptor beta chains from one sample, sequenced in a study of Ad26.COV2.S vaccination and SARS-CoV-2 variants. Generated by immunoSEQ multiplex PCR, the TCRdb table keeps only in-frame clones and is missing some. In the table there are 500,000 or so clones, 89% of which are singletons. Regarding treatment: around 19 received Ad26.COV2.S at low or high dose, single or two shots; five or six received placebo; per-sample allocation not given. Samples were taken on day 63 after the first vaccine or placebo injection. The input for sequencing was peripheral blood, taken in a trial of Ad26.COV2.S vaccine versus placebo. The receptors were sampled from a person between 18 and 65 years old who received the Ad26.COV2.S COVID-19 vaccine or a placebo.

The chain is built from TRBV19 and TRBJ2-7; D may correspond to TRBD1 or TRBD2 (6 bases each). The V end was cut by 3 bases, the J end by 3 bases, with 12 bases between. This CDR3 is 14 amino acids long. The germline V gene encodes CDR1 LNHDA and CDR2 SQIVND (reference sequence). CDR3 sequence: CASSMRGAVYEQYF. CDR3 nucleotide sequence: TGTGCCAGTAGTATGAGGGGGGCTGTCTACGAGCAGTACTTC.

This clone was detected only once. CDR3 bases: TGTGCCAGCAGCTCACTGGGACCGGTGACGGGCAATGAGCAGTTCTTC. Encoded protein: CASSSLGPVTGNEQFF. The V and J genes are TRBV7-3 and TRBJ2-1; perhaps D is TRBD1 or TRBD2 (5 bases each). CDR3 size: 16 residues. Germline values: CDR1 SGHTA, CDR2 FQGTGA. Trimming stripped 4 bases from V and 6 bases from J, with 19 bases between. Using reference TRBV7-3 and TRBJ2-1 for the parts outside the CDR3, the full variable domain is GAGVSQTPSNKVTEKGKYVELRCDPISGHTALYWYRQSLGQGPEFLIYFQGTGAADDSGLPNDRFFAVRPEGSVSTLKIQRTERGDSAVYLCASSSLGPVTGNEQFFGPGTRLTVL.

CDR3 sequence: CASSSAGDYEQYV. The CDR3 DNA reads TGTGCCAGCAGTTCCGCAGGGGATTACGAGCAGTACGTC. This chain joins TRBV28 and TRBJ2-7; perhaps TRBD1 as D (6 bases). This CDR3 region has 13 residues. The germline gives CDR1 MDHEN, CDR2 SYDVKM. Deletions cut 4 bases from V and 4 bases from J, with 11 bases between.

A remark on this clone: The same CDR3 also results from other DNA sequences found in this sample. This rearrangement joins TRBV19 to TRBJ1-5; D is uncertain. This CDR3 is built from 12 residues. Germline V gene data show CDR1 as LNHDA and CDR2 as SQIVND (reference sequence). V lost 1 base and J 2 bases, leaving 0 bases between the germline ends. The CDR3 loop reads CASSIGNQPQHF. The DNA for the CDR3 is TGTGCCAGTAGTATAGGCAATCAGCCCCAGCATTTT. The full variable domain, completed using reference TRBV19 and TRBJ1-5, is DGGITQSPKYLFRKEGQNVTLSCEQNLNHDAMYWYRQDPGQGLRLIYYSQIVNDFQKGDIAEGYSVSREKKESFPLTVTSAQKNPTAFYLCASSIGNQPQHFGDGTRLSIL.

The V and J genes are TRBV12-3 or TRBV12-4 and TRBJ2-3; 8 bases match TRBD2. The CDR3 contains 13 residues. V gave up 6 bases and J gave up 4 bases; unmatched junction bases: 3. Here the CDR3 DNA reads TGTGCCAGCAGGTCCGGGGGGGCAGATACGCAGTATTTT. Translation gives CASRSGGADTQYF.

This rearrangement joins TRBV12-5 to TRBJ2-2; 14 nucleotides agree with TRBD2. The CDR3 is made up of 16 amino acids. V lost 4 bases, J lost 6 bases, and 4 bases stayed unmatched. Per the germline V gene, CDR1 is LGHNT and CDR2 is FRNRAP. CDR3 bases: TGTGCTAGTGGTTGGATGGGACTAGCGGGAGCCGGGGAGCTGTTTTTT. Encoded protein: CASGWMGLAGAGELFF.

V is TRBV19 and J is TRBJ1-6; D remains ambiguous. The CDR3 sequence is 16 residues long. CDR1 and CDR2 (germline): LNHDA, SQIVND (reference sequence). V was clipped by 3 bases and J by 4 bases, with 13 bases between them. The CDR3: CASSIGLWDYNSPLHF. The CDR3 nucleotides are TGTGCCAGTAGTATCGGTTTATGGGATTATAATTCACCCCTCCACTTT.

This clone was seen only once. The V call is TRBV7-9, the J call TRBJ2-2; D remains ambiguous. The ends were cut back, 5 bases at V and 10 bases at J, with 8 bases in the middle. The germline gives CDR1 SEHNR, CDR2 FQNEAQ (reference sequence). CDR3 size: 11 residues. The chain's CDR3 is CASSRLEELFF. CDR3 nucleotides: TGTGCCAGCAGCCGACTTGAGGAGCTGTTTTTT.